Presented here are 6 T cell receptor beta chains from one specimen sequenced in a study of cytotoxic CD8 clonotypes in ibrutinib-treated CLL. Clones were read by immunoSEQ multiplex PCR, and TCRdb kept only the in-frame ones, dropping some. The sample has around 20,000 clones; around 72% are singletons. The sequencing here drew on PBMCs, taken before ibrutinib treatment. These receptors all come from a human donor with chronic lymphocytic leukemia.

The rearrangement uses TRBV30 and TRBJ1-2, with 9 bases identical to TRBD1. CDR1 and CDR2 (germline): GTSNPN, SVGIG (reference sequence). V gave up 2 bases and J gave up 8 bases; unmatched junction bases: 9. The CDR3 runs to 14 residues. The DNA for the CDR3 is TGTGCCTGGAGTAAAGACAGGGGGACCCGAGGCTACACCTTC. Translating gives CAWSKDRGTRGYTF.

This rearrangement joins TRBV19 to TRBJ1-5, with TRBD1 matching over 11 bases. Per the germline V gene, CDR1 is LNHDA and CDR2 is SQIVND (reference sequence). This CDR3 is built from 16 residues. V lost 5 bases, J lost 5 bases, and 8 bases stayed unmatched. The CDR3 DNA reads as TGTGCCAGTAGTCCACGGGACAGGGGGACGCATCAGCCCCAGCATTTT. Protein: CASSPRDRGTHQPQHF.

A few counts support this clone. The chain joins TRBV7-3 to TRBJ1-1, with D maybe TRBD1 (5 bases). Germline loops: CDR1 SGHTA, CDR2 FQGTGA. The CDR3 has 15 amino acids. V was clipped by 0 bases and J by 5 bases, with 13 bases between them. The CDR3 bases are TGTGCCAGCAGCTTAACGTCGGGACGGGGGACTGAAGCTTTCTTT. Translating gives CASSLTSGRGTEAFF.

This clone was seen only a few times. The rearrangement uses TRBV30 and TRBJ2-5, with D uncertain. The length of the CDR3 is 12 residues. V shed 3 bases and J shed 4 bases, with 9 bases lying between them. Germline CDR1 GTSNPN, CDR2 SVGIG (reference sequence). The CDR3 sequence: CAWSAGRETQYF. Written as DNA, the CDR3 is TGTGCCTGGAGCGCCGGGCGAGAGACCCAGTACTTC.

This chain's CDR3 is CASSLIGQSYNEQFF. In nucleotides, the CDR3 is TGTGCCAGCAGCTTGATTGGACAGTCCTACAATGAGCAGTTCTTC. The gene calls are TRBV11-2 and TRBJ2-1, with D possibly being TRBD1 (6 bases). Deletions cut 3 bases from V and 1 base from J, with 10 bases between. Germline V gives CDR1 SGHAT, CDR2 FQNNGV. This CDR3 has 15 residues.

This clone was seen just once. The chain employs TRBV5-1 and TRBJ1-4; D perhaps matches TRBD1 (5 bases). Germline V lookup: CDR1 SGHRS, CDR2 YFSETQ. V was cut by 5 bases and J by 1 base, with 15 bases left in between. The CDR3 has 16 residues. The CDR3 protein is CASSSGAARTNEKLFF. In DNA, the CDR3 is TGCGCCAGCAGTTCTGGGGCAGCCCGAACTAATGAAAAACTGTTTTTT.